One sample yielded the 3 T cell receptor beta chains listed below, sequenced in a study of cytomegalovirus exposure and HLA in healthy donors. In the PCR, 60 Vbeta and 13 Jbeta primers were used. Method: immunoSEQ multiplex PCR; TCRdb's copy keeps in-frame clones and lacks some. The sample lists 150,000 to 200,000 clones; around 80% were seen once. The sequenced sample was PBMCs. These TCRs come from a woman aged 25 to 39 in good health and CMV-seropositive.

This clone turned up a few times. The V gene is TRBV10-3, the J gene TRBJ1-3; 7 bases align to TRBD1. The V segment lost 5 bases and the J segment 0 bases; nucleotides outside the gene matches: 7. This CDR3 is 16 amino acids long. Germline assignment: CDR1 ENHRY and CDR2 SYGVKD. This chain's CDR3 is CAISPGQASSGNTIYF. CDR3 coding DNA: TGTGCCATCAGTCCTGGACAGGCGAGCTCTGGAAACACCATATATTTT.

This sequence joins TRBV7-8 and TRBJ2-7; weak D call: TRBD2 (6 bases). V lost 3 bases, J lost 1 base, and 10 bases lay in between. Germline assignment: CDR1 SGHVS and CDR2 FQNEAQ. This CDR3 spans 14 amino acids. The CDR3 region has the DNA TGTGCCAGCAGCTTGGGACTCACTTCCTACGAGCAGTACTTC. As protein: CASSLGLTSYEQYF.

The chain combines TRBV7-9 with TRBJ1-2, with 9 bases fitting TRBD1. In germline, CDR1 is SEHNR, CDR2 FQNEAQ (reference sequence). The CDR3 has 14 amino acids. Trimming took 5 bases from V and 2 from J; bases not matched to a gene: 3. The CDR3 nucleotides read TGTGCCAGCAGCCCAGGACAGGGGAACTATGGCTACACCTTC. Translating gives CASSPGQGNYGYTF.